This TCR beta chain was found in a study of control samples from healthy donors and cancer patients. TCRdb's table, derived via immunoSEQ multiplex PCR, lists solely in-frame clones and lacks some. The sample consists of about 92,000 clones, 82% of them appearing once. V dropped 6 bases and J dropped 0 bases, with 3 bases sitting between them. The CDR3 loop spans 12 amino acids. The chain links TRBV12-3 or TRBV12-4 to TRBJ1-3; D gene uncertain. The clonotype was recovered from a woman in her fifties or sixties in good health. Sample: blood. The CDR3: CASRTSGNTIYF. The CDR3 DNA reads TGTGCCAGCAGAACCTCTGGAAACACCATATATTTT.